This TCR beta chain was recovered during a study of T cell responses to AZD1222 COVID-19 vaccine. Findings and caveats of the study: Dominant at 160-218 and 743-854, vaccine-associated CD4 TCRs also spanned spike.

With respect to this clone: Its antigen is currently unknown.

Assay used: immunoSEQ multiplex PCR; TCRdb lists only in-frame clones, some missing. Here the sample spans approximately 100,000 clones, approximately 88% being singletons. Looked up from germline, CDR1 is SGHKS and CDR2 is YYEKEE (reference sequence). V shed 0 bases, J shed 3 bases, and the junction held 5 bases outside the gene matches. This CDR3 has 15 amino acids. The sample here was peripheral blood, taken on day 0 of MenACWY control vaccination. The V gene is TRBV5-5, the J gene TRBJ2-7; TRBD1 aligns across 8 bases. This TCR derives from an adult in good health. CDR3 DNA sequence: TGTGCCAGCAGCTTGGTGGGGACAGGTGACTACGAGCAGTACTTC. This sequence encodes CASSLVGTGDYEQYF.